This T cell receptor beta chain was retrieved from a study of regulatory dendritic cells for organ transplantation (dated by TCRdb to about 2017). General notes on the study: To make regulatory dendritic cells, monocytes were cultured with vitamin D3 on days 0 and 4, plus IL-10 on day 4. The TCRbeta repertoires of sorted naive and memory CD4+ and CD8+ T cells were sequenced before and after allostimulation with regulatory or mature dendritic cells. On day 6, LPS was added to the DC cultures to test how the DCs responded to a strong maturation-inducing agent. General findings and caveats noted by the study authors: Allostimulation expanded memory CD8+ clones in both subjects, but regulatory dendritic cells appeared to induce more limited expansion than mature dendritic cells. Highly diverse repertoires were observed in naive CD4+ and CD8+ T cells, whereas lower diversity was observed in memory cells, and the most oligoclonal repertoires were found in memory CD8+ cells. Of the resting subsets, the one holding the most alloreactive TCR clonotypes was memory CD8+ T cells. Only two subjects were sequenced, and considerable between-individual heterogeneity in the alloreactive memory CD8+ T cell pool was noted by the authors.

This clone was seen only a few times. Its binding antigen is unknown. Per-base quality was not reported, and no clone a single base away is much larger than it. Sorted T cell subsets were CFSE-labeled and co-cultured for around five days with allogeneic regulatory or mature dendritic cells at a 1:10 DC:T ratio. FACS was used to sort CD4+ or CD8+ cells into naive T cells, defined as CD45RA+, and memory T cells, defined as CD45RO+. The T cells used for TCR sequencing were obtained from a couple of healthy control subjects. Genomic DNA was extracted with the Qiagen DNeasy Blood & Tissue Kit. From the cysteine through the phenylalanine, the CDR3 covers 15 amino acids. Solely the CDR3 DNA is kept, with 45 bases framed from the first base. The TCRbeta CDR3 regions were amplified in a multiplexed two-step PCR with Vbeta-specific forward primers and Jbeta-specific reverse primers. Through the immunoSEQ service, the TCRbeta libraries were run on an Illumina instrument for sequencing. Per the source publication's procedure: IMGT annotation was used to assign V, D and J genes, and synthetic CDR3 analogues were used to correct counts for multiplex PCR bias. The immunoSEQ Analyzer calculated repertoire clonality as one minus the normalized Shannon entropy. Fisher's exact test with Benjamini-Hochberg false discovery rate control was used to define clonal expansion, with two-tailed P<0.01. The immuneACCESS repertoire file appears here via TCRdb, limited to in-frame rearrangements. These files lack a portion of the clones; in checked studies, under half of the deficit traces to unresolved V genes, and the cause of the others is not known. The V and J calls and clone size are taken from that table; D and trimming were inferred from the DNA. Present in this sample are some 12,000 clones, 74% of which were seen just once. The top ten constitute over 0.55% of the sample.

This clonotype was sampled from a human donor in good health. Source material: naive CD4+ T cells from blood cultured with regulatory dendritic cells. The cell subset or site label here, explained by the study, means: CD45RA+ naive T cells. The rearrangement combines TRBV21-1 with TRBJ1-2; the table gives TRBD1 as D, unverified against the DNA. TRBV21-1 is deemed a pseudogene. Read as DNA, the sequence is TGTGCCAGCAGCAAAGGCCGGGACAGGGGATCATCCGCTGTCTTC. Translated, this gives CASSKGRDRGSSAVF.